Given below is one TCR beta chain in context. Its matching antigen is unknown. The sample belongs to a study of cytomegalovirus exposure and HLA in healthy donors. This CDR3 comprises 16 residues. In the PCR, 60 Vbeta and 13 Jbeta primers were used. Profiling relied on immunoSEQ multiplex PCR, and the TCRdb table lists in-frame clones only, not all of them. The sample carries about 160,000 clones, less than 90% recorded once. Points from the study as a whole: Most TCR beta V segments were productive about 87% or about 30% of the time in an earlier analysis. Under in vitro conditions, three CMV-associated chains were confirmed as specific for CMV antigens. In a later analysis, a missense DCLRE1C variant was linked to TCR beta V- and J-gene trimming.

The sample taken for sequencing was PBMCs. This receptor was obtained from a man aged 30 to 45 in good health and CMV-seronegative. The V call is TRBV12-2, the J call TRBJ1-3; whether TRBD1, the table's D call, matches the DNA was not checked. TRBV12-2 is flagged as a pseudogene. CDR3 sequence (DNA): TGTGCAAGTCGCTCCCCGATCCCTTGGGGGCTGGACACCATATATTTT. Protein: CASRSPIPWGLDTIYF.